The rows below give T cell receptor beta chains drawn from one sample of a study of T cell responses to AZD1222 COVID-19 vaccine. Only in-frame clones appear in the TCRdb table, and some are missing; sequencing was by immunoSEQ multiplex PCR. In the table there are roughly 160,000 clones, around 90% of which are singletons. Here the sequenced sample was peripheral blood, taken 28 days after the second AZD1222 dose. The receptors derive from an adult who received the AZD1222 COVID-19 vaccine. Both conserved end residues are part of each CDR3. A D gene is named only where the DNA matches it firmly. Size is stated for part of the rows, as once, few or many counts, or as a class when the clone is expanded.

>-|-|TRBV7-9|TRBJ1-1
TGTGCCAGCAGCCGAGAGAGAAACACTGAAGCTTTCTTT
CASSRERNTEAFF
>-|few|TRBV7-9|TRBJ1-1
TGTGCCAGCAGCTTAGGGGGGGCTCGGAACACTGAAGCTTTCTTT
CASSLGGARNTEAFF
>-|-|TRBV2|TRBJ1-2
TGTGCCAGCAGTGAACGTTGGGGCCGGGCCCCTGGAGGCTACACCTTC
CASSERWGRAPGGYTF
>-|-|TRBV27|TRBJ1-4
TGTGCCAGCAGTTTGGAAAGGGGGAGGGAAAAACTGTTTTTT
CASSLERGREKLFF
>TRBD1|-|TRBV7-9|TRBJ1-4
TGTGCCAGCAGCGCCCGCCAGGGGGAAAGGTTTGAAAAACTGTTTTTT
CASSARQGERFEKLFF
>-|-|TRBV20-1|TRBJ1-1
TGCAGTGCTAGGAGGGAATCTGAAGCTTTCTTT
CSARRESEAFF
>-|-|TRBV7-3|TRBJ1-1
TGTGCCAGCAGCCCAGGCGGAGGGTCCGAAGCTTTCTTT
CASSPGGGSEAFF
>-|-|TRBV10-1|TRBJ1-4
TGCGCCAGCAGTGAGTCCGGCGGGACACGGAGGGAAAAACTGTTTTTT
CASSESGGTRREKLFF
>-|-|TRBV13|TRBJ1-2
TGTGCCAGCAGCACACAGGGAAACTATGGCTACACCTTC
CASSTQGNYGYTF
>TRBD2|once|TRBV5-6|TRBJ2-7
TGTGCCAGCAGCCTGGGACTAGCGTTTATCTACGAGCAGTACTTC
CASSLGLAFIYEQYF
>TRBD1|-|TRBV2|TRBJ1-1
TGTGCCAGCAGGAGAGAGGACAGGGGGAACACTGAAGCTTTCTTT
CASRREDRGNTEAFF
>-|-|TRBV10-2|TRBJ1-4
TGCGCCAGCAGCGGTGGGGGAAAGAGTAATGAAAAACTGTTTTTT
CASSGGGKSNEKLFF
>-|few|TRBV5-5|TRBJ2-7
TGTGCCAGCAGCTTGGAGCTAGCGCTGAGCTCCTACGAGCAGTACTTC
CASSLELALSSYEQYF
>TRBD2|-|TRBV7-8|TRBJ2-1
TGTGCCAGCAGCGTCCGCGGGGGGGCTCCCTACAATGAGCAGTTCTTC
CASSVRGGAPYNEQFF
>-|-|TRBV10-1|TRBJ1-5
TGCGCCAGCAGCTTTCAGAGGAATCAGCCCCAGCATTTT
CASSFQRNQPQHF
>TRBD1|-|TRBV5-1|TRBJ2-1
TGCGCCAGCAGCTTGGTTGGGACAGGGGGCGGGAATGAGCAGTTCTTC
CASSLVGTGGGNEQFF
>TRBD2|-|TRBV7-9|TRBJ2-7
TGTGCCAGCAGCTTAGGCGGGGGAGCGGGGACGCCCTACGAGCAGTACTTC
CASSLGGGAGTPYEQYF
>-|-|TRBV12-5|TRBJ2-1
TGTGCTAGTGGTTTGTTCCCTGACAGGAACAATGAGCAGTTCTTC
CASGLFPDRNNEQFF
>TRBD2|-|TRBV9|TRBJ2-1
TGTGCCAGCAGCGTGGGGCTAGCGGGGGCACCATCCTACAATGAGCAGTTCTTC
CASSVGLAGAPSYNEQFF
>-|-|TRBV2|TRBJ2-1
TGTGCCAGCAGTGAAATTTTTAACAATGAGCAGTTCTTC
CASSEIFNNEQFF
>TRBD1|once|TRBV7-3|TRBJ1-1
TGTGCCAGCAGCTCAGGCTTGAGGGGACAGGGATACACTGAAGCTTTCTTT
CASSSGLRGQGYTEAFF
>-|-|TRBV2|TRBJ1-5
TGTGCCAGCAGTCCCATTTCACTCTCGACGCAAGAGGGCAATCAGCCCCAGCATTTT
CASSPISLSTQEGNQPQHF
>-|-|TRBV28|TRBJ1-2
TGTGCCAGCAGTTTATTCAACCTCGGGGCAGTGTATGGCTACACCTTC
CASSLFNLGAVYGYTF
>-|-|TRBV6-6|TRBJ2-5
TGTGCCAGCAGTTACTGGGCAGCGCGGGAGACCCAGTACTTC
CASSYWAARETQYF
>-|-|TRBV1|TRBJ1-2
TGCACCAGCAGCCAAGGTCGGACGATAAGAGCTGGCTACACCTTC
CTSSQGRTIRAGYTF
>-|-|TRBV5-6|TRBJ1-5
TGTGCCAGCAGCTTGGGCGACAATCAGCCCCAGCATTTT
CASSLGDNQPQHF
>TRBD1|-|TRBV7-2|TRBJ2-7
TGTGCCAGCAGCTTTGGACAGGGAATCGGCGAGCAGTACTTC
CASSFGQGIGEQYF
>-|-|TRBV27|TRBJ2-2
TGTGCCAGCAGTCTCCGGGTCTTCCTTTCCTCAACCGGGGAGCTGTTTTTT
CASSLRVFLSSTGELFF
>TRBD1|-|TRBV11-1|TRBJ1-5
TGTGCCAGCAGCCATGGGACAGGGCCCCATCAGCCCCAGCATTTT
CASSHGTGPHQPQHF
>-|-|TRBV5-4|TRBJ2-2
TGTGCCAGCAGCTTTAATCCCCGGCAGGGGACCGGGGAGCTGTTTTTT
CASSFNPRQGTGELFF
>-|-|TRBV6-2/TRBV6-3|TRBJ1-3
TGTGCCAGCAGCCCCCAGGGGAGAGTCTCTGGAAACACCATATATTTT
CASSPQGRVSGNTIYF
>TRBD1|-|TRBV7-6|TRBJ2-5
TGTGCCAGCAGCCCGGGACAGGGTCCCGTGGAGACCCAGTACTTC
CASSPGQGPVETQYF